This T cell receptor beta chain derives from a study of T cell responses to AZD1222 COVID-19 vaccine. Study results and limitations: CD4 TCRs associated with vaccination spanned spike, dominating at 160-218 and 743-854. Clonal diversity was possibly underestimated, and the donors were mostly white British, with more females.

Only in-frame clones appear in the TCRdb table, and some are missing; sequencing was by immunoSEQ multiplex PCR. This repertoire shows 120,000 or so clones, 75% to 90% found once; its top ten account for about 3%. Concerning this clone: Antigen specificity is unknown.

CDR1 is SGHNT, CDR2 YYREEE, per germline (reference sequence). The CDR3 length is 13 residues. V lost 0 bases and J lost 2, with 6 bases in between. The sequence was collected from an adult in good health. Material: peripheral blood, obtained on day 0 of AZD1222 vaccination. The gene calls are TRBV5-4 and TRBJ2-7; D is undetermined. The CDR3 loop reads CASSLDSAYEQYF. The DNA of the CDR3 is TGTGCCAGCAGCTTGGACAGCGCCTACGAGCAGTACTTC.